The 8 T cell receptor beta chains in this list originate from one sample, sequenced in a study of post-analysis software for immune sequencing data (dated by TCRdb to 2013 to 2016). The research as a whole found: About five TRBV segments, including TRBV5-6, TRBV5-1 and TRBV20-1, were significantly more frequent in patients than controls.

These receptors' targets are unknown. Library method: PCR. Data came from an Illumina HiSeq 2500. Unique molecular identifiers were incorporated into TCR beta cDNA libraries to reduce PCR and sequencing biases. The public reads were reanalyzed by TCRdb: fastp trimming at Q25, MiXCR alignment, in-frame beta chains only. Identical CDR3 protein sequences are pooled into one entry, listed with their most common genes and DNA. This sample is represented by about 770,000 distinct CDR3 sequences; more than 45% of them were singletons. Just under 5% of the sample is held by the ten biggest clonotypes. The specimen sequenced was blood. These receptors were obtained from a girl between 5 and 17 years old with multiple sclerosis.

The J gene is TRBJ2-5, the V gene TRBV4-3; no definite D call. There are 12 residues in the CDR3. Trimming shortened V by 5 bases and J by 7 bases, and 11 bases separated the two germline ends. The germline gives CDR1 LGHNA, CDR2 YSLEER. The CDR3 protein is CASSSDLGTQYF. The CDR3 DNA reads as TGCGCCAGCAGCTCAGACTTGGGGACCCAGTACTTC.

V is TRBV7-2 and J is TRBJ1-2; tentatively, D is TRBD1 (5 bases). This CDR3 has 13 amino acids. In germline, CDR1 is SGHTA, CDR2 FQGNSA. Trimming shortened V by 3 bases and J by 4 bases, and 9 bases separated the two germline ends. CDR3 DNA sequence: TGTGCCAGCAGCTTGGCAGGGATCTATGGCTACACCTTC. Its translation is CASSLAGIYGYTF.

The chain uses TRBV3-1 and TRBJ2-1; D is undetermined. Germline V gene data show CDR1 as LGHDT and CDR2 as YNNKEL (reference sequence). The CDR3 extends over 11 amino acids. V shed 3 bases and J shed 9 bases, with 6 bases lying between them. CDR3 sequence reads: CASSHGVEQFF. In nucleotides, the CDR3 is TGTGCCAGCAGCCATGGGGTTGAGCAGTTCTTC.

This chain joins TRBV21-1 and TRBJ2-5; TRBD2, the table's D call, lacks a check against the DNA. TRBV21-1 is a recognized pseudogene. CDR3 length: 16 amino acids. This CDR3 reads CASSTCGGRAPETQYF. For the CDR3, the DNA is TGTGCCAGCAGCACATGTGGCGGGAGGGCCCCAGAGACCCAGTACTTC.

This clonotype was seen only a few times. The chain links TRBV29-1 to TRBJ2-7; the D gene could be TRBD1 or TRBD2 (6 bases each). The V gene's germline CDR1 is SQVTM and CDR2 ANQGSEA. This CDR3 has 13 residues. V lost 6 bases to trimming and J lost 4 bases, with 16 bases between them. Written as DNA, the CDR3 is TGCAGCGTAACCTCGGGGGCGAGGTACGAGCAGTACTTC. This sequence encodes CSVTSGARYEQYF.

The CDR3, as DNA: TGTGCCAGCAGCTTAACCGGTACAGTCACCGAGCAGTACTTC. Translation gives CASSLTGTVTEQYF. The chain combines TRBV7-9 with TRBJ2-5, with unresolved D. The tail of the sequence fits TRBJ2-7 better, so the J call may be wrong. Looked up from germline, CDR1 is SEHNR and CDR2 is FQNEAQ (reference sequence). The CDR3 consists of 14 residues.

The V and J genes are TRBV20-1 and TRBJ2-1; 10 bases fit TRBD2. This CDR3 region has 12 residues. V shed 2 bases and J 14 bases; nucleotides not matched to a gene: 6. CDR1 is DFQATT and CDR2 is SNEGSKA in the germline V gene (reference sequence). In nucleotides, the CDR3 is TGCAGTGCTAGACTAACCGGGACTAGCGAGTTCTTC. Amino acid sequence: CSARLTGTSEFF.

The rearrangement uses TRBV20-1 and TRBJ2-4, with D hard to call. Per the germline V gene, CDR1 is DFQATT and CDR2 is SNEGSKA (reference sequence). The CDR3 runs 14 residues. V lost 1 base and J 8 bases, leaving 15 bases between the germline ends. CDR3 in amino acids: CSARVPDSWDIQYF. The CDR3 coding sequence is TGCAGTGCTAGAGTGCCCGACTCGTGGGACATTCAGTACTTC.